The following is a TCR beta chain sequence with its context. The CDR3 runs 16 residues. Trimming cost V 2 bases and J 6 bases; bases outside gene matches: 10. Germline CDR1 MGHDK, CDR2 SYGVNS. The data were produced by immunoSEQ multiplex PCR, yet TCRdb's version contains in-frame clones alone and is incomplete. Here the sample spans tens of thousands of clones, about 90% being singletons. The entry originates in a study of OX40 agonist ivuxolimab in advanced cancers. Sequencing was performed on CD4+ or CD8+ T cells sorted from blood, taken in a trial of the OX40 agonist ivuxolimab. The chain joins TRBV25-1 to TRBJ2-5; 9 bases fit TRBD2. The clonotype originates from an adult with an advanced solid tumor such as melanoma, head and neck, liver or kidney cancer. The CDR3 protein is CASSEKRASGIQTQYF. Here the CDR3 DNA reads TGTGCCAGCAGTGAAAAGAGGGCTAGCGGGATACAGACCCAGTACTTC.